A single sample is the source of the 25 T cell receptor beta chains below, sequenced in a study of cytomegalovirus exposure and HLA in healthy donors. Vbeta (60) and Jbeta (13) primers were used in the PCR. TCRdb's copy holds only in-frame clones and misses some; the assay was immunoSEQ multiplex PCR. The sample includes fewer than 250,000 clones, around 79% of them seen just once. The sample taken for sequencing was PBMCs. The receptors derive from a woman aged 45-59 years in good health and CMV-seronegative.

The chain carries TRBV5-1 and TRBJ2-7; 10 nucleotides match TRBD2. V shed 4 bases, J shed 4 bases, and the junction held 5 bases outside the gene matches. From germline, CDR1 is SGHRS and CDR2 YFSETQ. This CDR3 is 14 amino acids long. CDR3 bases: TGCGCCAGCAGCGGAAGCGGGAGGGGATACGAGCAGTACTTC. Protein product: CASSGSGRGYEQYF. Variable domain in full (rest from reference TRBV5-1 and TRBJ2-7): KAGVTQTPRYLIKTRGQQVTLSCSPISGHRSVSWYQQTPGQGLQFLFEYFSETQRNKGNFPGRFSGRQFSNSRSEMNVSTLELGDSALYLCASSGSGRGYEQYFGPGTRLTVT.

CDR3 amino acids: CASSSQGGGGPYEQYF. Written as DNA, the CDR3 is TGTGCCAGCAGTTCCCAAGGTGGAGGAGGACCCTACGAGCAGTACTTC. The V gene is TRBV6-5, the J gene TRBJ2-7; possibly TRBD2 for D (5 bases). Per germline, CDR1 MNHEY and CDR2 SVGAGI. The V and J ends lost 4 bases and 2 bases respectively, with 18 bases between them. The CDR3 is made up of 16 amino acids.

This sequence joins TRBV20-1 and TRBJ1-2, with D unresolved. Trimming stripped 4 bases from V and 8 bases from J, with 5 bases between. The length of the CDR3 is 9 residues. Germline CDR1 and CDR2: DFQATT and SNEGSKA (reference sequence). The CDR3 protein is CSATIGYTF. The CDR3 region has the DNA TGCAGTGCTACAATCGGCTACACCTTC.

This clone was seen more than once but under ten times. The chain is built from TRBV4-3 and TRBJ1-2; 7 positions agree with TRBD1. This CDR3 contains 15 residues. In germline, CDR1 is LGHNA, CDR2 YSLEER. Trimming at V came to 1 base and at J to 6 bases, leaving 8 bases not matched to a gene. The CDR3 bases are TGCGCCAGCAGCCAAGTTCGGGGGACAGCGGATGGCTACACCTTC. Residues: CASSQVRGTADGYTF.

The chain's CDR3 is CASSGTRNTEAFF. As DNA, the CDR3 is TGTGCCAGCAGTGGAACGAGGAACACTGAAGCTTTCTTT. The chain is built from TRBV2 and TRBJ1-1; D remains ambiguous. The length of the CDR3 is 13 residues. The germline V gene has CDR1 SNHLY and CDR2 FYNNEI. With 4 bases removed from V and 1 base from J, the gap between germline ends came to 7 bases.

This clone has a handful of counts. This rearrangement joins TRBV6-5 to TRBJ1-1; D unresolved. V gave up 2 bases and J gave up 3 bases, with 10 bases separating them. Per germline, CDR1 MNHEY and CDR2 SVGAGI. The CDR3 length is 14 residues. The CDR3 DNA reads TGTGCCAGCAGTTACGAAGGGAGGCACACTGAAGCTTTCTTT. Residues: CASSYEGRHTEAFF.

As concerns this clone: Other DNA variants within this sample encode the same CDR3. The V call is TRBV5-1, the J call TRBJ2-1; 8 positions agree with TRBD2. Germline V CDR1 and CDR2: SGHRS, YFSETQ. V was pared by 2 bases and J by 0 bases, with 1 base of the junction left unmatched. This CDR3 spans 15 amino acids. The CDR3 bases are TGCGCCAGCAGCTTTACTAGCGGCTCCTACAATGAGCAGTTCTTC. Its protein is CASSFTSGSYNEQFF. The complete variable domain, with remaining parts taken from reference TRBV5-1 and TRBJ2-1, reads KAGVTQTPRYLIKTRGQQVTLSCSPISGHRSVSWYQQTPGQGLQFLFEYFSETQRNKGNFPGRFSGRQFSNSRSEMNVSTLELGDSALYLCASSFTSGSYNEQFFGPGTRLTVL.

The rearrangement uses TRBV15 and TRBJ2-1; 12 bases are shared with TRBD2. CDR1 LNHNV and CDR2 YYDKDF come from the germline V gene (reference sequence). The V and J ends lost 0 bases and 10 bases, in that order; junction bases with no gene match: 10. The CDR3 totals 17 residues. The CDR3 loop reads CATSRDLPRLAGVEQFF. The CDR3 bases are TGTGCCACCAGCAGAGATTTGCCGAGACTAGCGGGAGTGGAGCAGTTCTTC.

This clone was seen once. V and J are TRBV6-5 and TRBJ1-6, with 8 positions matching TRBD1. The CDR3 totals 14 residues. Trimming took 6 bases from V and 10 from J; bases not matched to a gene: 8. The germline V gene encodes CDR1 MNHEY and CDR2 SVGAGI. This chain's CDR3 is CASSQPGQVSPLHF. CDR3 nucleotide sequence: TGTGCCAGCAGCCAACCGGGACAGGTATCACCCCTCCACTTT.

V is TRBV5-1 and J is TRBJ2-7; 8 bases align to TRBD1. Unmatched junction bases numbered 6, after V lost 5 bases and J lost 2 bases. CDR1 is SGHRS and CDR2 is YFSETQ in the germline V gene. This CDR3 is built from 14 residues. In nucleotides, the CDR3 is TGCGCCAGCAGACAGGGGACAGGAACCTACGAGCAGTACTTC. Its translation: CASRQGTGTYEQYF.

This chain links TRBV28 with TRBJ1-5, with a tentative D call TRBD1 (5 bases). V dropped 5 bases and J dropped 0 bases, with 8 bases sitting between them. The CDR3 has 14 residues. Germline V gene sequence: CDR1 MDHEN, CDR2 SYDVKM. CDR3 DNA: TGTGCCAGCAGTCTGGGGGGTAGCAATCAGCCCCAGCATTTT. Its protein is CASSLGGSNQPQHF.

The rearrangement joins TRBV7-2 to TRBJ2-3; 14 positions match TRBD2. The J segment lost 7 bases and the V segment lost 4 bases, leaving 7 bases of the junction unmatched. Germline V gene data show CDR1 as SGHTA and CDR2 as FQGNSA. The CDR3 totals 16 residues. As DNA, the CDR3 is TGTGCCAGCAGCTCCTTGACTAGCGGGGGGGCGAATACGCAGTATTTT. It encodes CASSSLTSGGANTQYF.

This chain uses TRBV28 with TRBJ1-1; D might be TRBD1 (6 bases). V lost 6 bases to trimming and J lost 11 bases, with 13 bases between them. This CDR3 spans 11 amino acids. Germline CDR1 and CDR2: MDHEN and SYDVKM. CDR3 bases: TGTGCCAGCAGCAGGACAGAGGTGGCTTTCTTT. As protein: CASSRTEVAFF.

This chain connects TRBV19 to TRBJ1-1; D might be TRBD1 (5 bases). Germline lookup yields CDR1 LNHDA and CDR2 SQIVND (reference sequence). V gave up 4 bases and J gave up 6 bases, with 18 bases separating them. The length of the CDR3 is 15 residues. CDR3 residues: CASSTQGRGLSEAFF. The CDR3 DNA reads TGTGCCAGTAGTACTCAGGGAAGGGGACTTTCTGAAGCTTTCTTT.

The V call is TRBV6-1, the J call TRBJ1-1, with D possibly TRBD1 on 5 matching bases. The CDR3 contains 13 residues. CDR1 is MNHNS, CDR2 SASEGT, per germline. The V gene lost 6 bases and the J gene lost 4 bases, with 12 bases spanning the gap. The CDR3 DNA is TGTGCCAGCAGGGGGCCGGGGGGCACTGAAGCTTTCTTT. Translating gives CASRGPGGTEAFF.

This rearrangement joins TRBV28 to TRBJ2-7; 7 bases line up with TRBD1. V lost 4 bases to trimming and J lost 0 bases; unmatched junction nucleotides: 6. This CDR3 has 15 residues. The germline CDR1 and CDR2 sequences are MDHEN and SYDVKM. CDR3 coding DNA: TGTGCCAGCAGTTCCTCCGGGACAGCCTCCTACGAGCAGTACTTC. Protein product: CASSSSGTASYEQYF.

There are a few counts of this clone. This sequence joins TRBV29-1 and TRBJ1-2; no definite D call. CDR1 is SQVTM, CDR2 ANQGSEA, per germline. The CDR3 has 12 amino acids. Trimming stripped 2 bases from V and 9 bases from J, with 13 bases between. The CDR3 here is CSVELQGRSYTF. CDR3 DNA: TGCAGCGTTGAATTACAAGGGAGAAGCTACACCTTC.

The chain has TRBV29-1 and TRBJ2-7; D perhaps matches TRBD1 (6 bases). This CDR3 spans 12 amino acids. Germline V gene data show CDR1 as SQVTM and CDR2 as ANQGSEA. Between the trimmed V and J ends, which lost 7 bases and 4 bases, there was a span of 14 bases. The DNA of the CDR3 is TGCAGCGCTCTAGGACAGAAATACGAGCAGTACTTC. Protein sequence: CSALGQKYEQYF.

In this sample, this clone turned up once. The DNA of the CDR3 is TGTGCCAGCAGTTTTGGGGCAGTCTATGGCTACACCTTC. Protein product: CASSFGAVYGYTF. J is TRBJ1-2 and V is TRBV28; D possibly corresponds to TRBD1 (5 bases). There are 13 residues in the CDR3. The V end lost 3 bases, the J end lost 4 bases, and 9 bases lay between the germline ends. CDR1 is MDHEN and CDR2 is SYDVKM in the germline V gene.

This chain uses TRBV7-9 with TRBJ2-3; unclear D gene. Between the trimmed V and J ends, which lost 4 bases and 0 bases, there was a span of 11 bases. This CDR3 is built from 15 residues. CDR1 and CDR2 (germline): SEHNR, FQNEAQ (reference sequence). The CDR3 loop is CASSSRGGSTDTQYF. The DNA for the CDR3 is TGTGCCAGCAGCTCCCGAGGTGGAAGCACAGATACGCAGTATTTT.

The chain couples TRBV5-5 to TRBJ1-5, with TRBD1 matching 9 bases. The CDR3 sequence is 16 residues long. Looked up from germline, CDR1 is SGHKS and CDR2 is YYEKEE (reference sequence). With 4 bases clipped from V and 6 bases from J, the junction kept 11 bases outside the gene matches. The CDR3 protein is CASSPSSGQGVQPQHF. CDR3 DNA: TGTGCCAGCAGCCCCTCTTCGGGACAGGGAGTTCAGCCCCAGCATTTT.

The chain employs TRBV11-2 and TRBJ2-5; unclear D gene. Per the germline V gene, CDR1 is SGHAT and CDR2 is FQNNGV. This CDR3 is 10 amino acids long. Trimming took 5 bases from V and 4 from J, leaving 2 bases between them. The CDR3 DNA reads as TGTGCCAGCAGCCGAGAGACCCAGTACTTC. Translating it yields CASSRETQYF.

The V call is TRBV29-1, the J call TRBJ2-1, with 9 bases that match TRBD2. V was clipped by 1 base and J by 10 bases; unmatched bases: 5. Germline V CDR1 and CDR2: SQVTM, ANQGSEA. The CDR3 contains 13 residues. The CDR3 bases are TGCAGCGTTGAAGGCGGGAGGGCCTGGGAGCAGTTCTTC. It yields the protein CSVEGGRAWEQFF.

The rearrangement uses TRBV9 and TRBJ2-7; 9 nucleotides align to TRBD1. Per the germline V gene, CDR1 is SGDLS and CDR2 is YYNGEE. The CDR3 spans 15 residues. After removal of 0 bases from V and 5 bases from J, the junction contained 6 bases not matched to a gene. The CDR3 DNA reads TGTGCCAGCAGCGTAGCAGGGACAGGGAAGGACGAGCAGTACTTC. Its translation: CASSVAGTGKDEQYF.

This clone showed up just a few times. The rearrangement joins TRBV2 to TRBJ1-1; the match to TRBD1 covers 8 bases. Unmatched junction bases numbered 10, after V lost 5 bases and J lost 11 bases. Germline CDR1 SNHLY, CDR2 FYNNEI. This CDR3 has 13 amino acids. The chain's CDR3 is CASSRGETGDAFF. CDR3 DNA sequence: TGTGCCAGCAGTAGGGGGGAGACAGGGGATGCTTTCTTT.